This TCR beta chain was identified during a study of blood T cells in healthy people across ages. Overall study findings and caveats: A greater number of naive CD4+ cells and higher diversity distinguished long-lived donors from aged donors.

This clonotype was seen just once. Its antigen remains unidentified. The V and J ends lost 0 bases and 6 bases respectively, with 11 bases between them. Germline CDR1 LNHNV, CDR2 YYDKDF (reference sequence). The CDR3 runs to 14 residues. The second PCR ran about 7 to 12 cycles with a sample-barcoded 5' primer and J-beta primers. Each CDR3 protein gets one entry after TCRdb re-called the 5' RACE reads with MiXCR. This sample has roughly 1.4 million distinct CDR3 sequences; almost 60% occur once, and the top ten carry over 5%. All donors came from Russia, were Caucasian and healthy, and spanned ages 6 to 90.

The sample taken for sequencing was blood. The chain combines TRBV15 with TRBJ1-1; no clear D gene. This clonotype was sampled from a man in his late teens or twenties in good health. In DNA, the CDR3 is TGTGCCACCAGCAGAGAGGGGTGGATCGCTGAAGCTTTCTTT. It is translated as CATSREGWIAEAFF.